A single sample gave rise to the 28 T cell receptor beta chains below, sequenced in a study of CD8+ T cells in alopecia areata. RNA was isolated and reverse transcribed to cDNA, the sequencing template. TCRdb's table, derived via immunoSEQ multiplex PCR, lists solely in-frame clones and lacks some. This repertoire shows some 170,000 clones, 63% found once; its top ten account for 1.7%. The sequenced sample was CD4+ T cells sorted from blood, obtained at week 0. The receptors were gathered from a human donor with alopecia areata.

Comment on this clone: A read error may produce the germline difference seen at one junction end. The chain has TRBV6-6 and TRBJ2-3; 7 bases are shared with TRBD1. This CDR3 has 15 residues. Germline CDR1 is MNHNY and CDR2 is SVGAGI (reference sequence). CDR3 in DNA: TGTGCCAGCAGTTCCTGGACAGGCCGCACGGATACGCAGTATTTT. Translated: CASSSWTGRTDTQYF.

The rearrangement uses TRBV30 and TRBJ1-2, with 7 bases aligning to TRBD1. Germline V lookup: CDR1 GTSNPN, CDR2 SVGIG (reference sequence). V was pared by 5 bases and J by 3 bases, with 0 bases of the junction left unmatched. The length of the CDR3 is 11 residues. In DNA, the CDR3 is TGTGCCTGGGGACAGGACTATGGCTACACCTTC. As protein: CAWGQDYGYTF.

This clone showed up just a few times. The chain joins TRBV2 to TRBJ1-5; D gene unclear. The germline V and J ends were trimmed by 4 bases and 5 bases, with 15 bases remaining between them. The CDR3 extends over 15 amino acids. Germline CDR1 SNHLY, CDR2 FYNNEI. The CDR3 DNA reads TGTGCCAGCAGTGGCTCTATTATGCGTGATCAGCCCCAGCATTTT. As protein: CASSGSIMRDQPQHF.

Worth noting for this clone: This sample includes further DNA sequences coding for the same CDR3. The V and J genes are TRBV15 and TRBJ2-7; D possibly corresponds to TRBD1 (6 bases). This CDR3 contains 13 residues. Germline-derived CDR1 and CDR2 are LNHNV and YYDKDF (reference sequence). Trimming took off 0 bases at V and 4 bases at J, with 7 bases between the two ends. CDR3 amino acids: CATSRERGYEQYF. CDR3 DNA sequence: TGTGCCACCAGCAGAGAGAGGGGGTACGAGCAGTACTTC.

The J gene is TRBJ1-5, the V gene TRBV29-1; a weak D match, TRBD1 (5 bases). The germline V gene has CDR1 SQVTM and CDR2 ANQGSEA. The germline V and J ends were trimmed by 6 bases and 1 base, with 10 bases remaining between them. The CDR3 runs 13 residues. The CDR3 sequence is CSVRGGSNQPQHF. CDR3 DNA: TGCAGCGTAAGGGGAGGGAGCAATCAGCCCCAGCATTTT.

On this clone itself: The sample has other DNA sequences that encode this CDR3 too. This chain connects TRBV7-2 to TRBJ2-7, with 7 bases identical to TRBD1. CDR3 length: 14 amino acids. Germline CDR1 is SGHTA and CDR2 is FQGNSA. The junction had 5 bases not matched to a gene; V was cut back by 4 bases and J by 2 bases. The CDR3 nucleotides read TGTGCCAGCAGCTCCCAGACAGGGCCCTACGAGCAGTACTTC. This gives the protein CASSSQTGPYEQYF.

J is TRBJ2-1 and V is TRBV29-1, with TRBD2 matching over 7 bases. The CDR3 spans 13 residues. Per germline, CDR1 SQVTM and CDR2 ANQGSEA. V shed 5 bases and J 9 bases; nucleotides not matched to a gene: 10. As DNA, the CDR3 is TGCAGCGTTCAAGCGGGGCTAATGAGTGAGCAGTTCTTC. As protein: CSVQAGLMSEQFF.

The rearrangement links TRBV7-2 to TRBJ1-2, with D unresolved. Per the germline V gene, CDR1 is SGHTA and CDR2 is FQGNSA. Trimming removed 5 bases from V and 1 base from J, with 17 bases in between. CDR3 length equals 16 residues. The CDR3 nucleotides are TGTGCCAGCAGCGCTCAATCGGGCACACGTAACTATGGCTACACCTTC. This codes for CASSAQSGTRNYGYTF.

The chain links TRBV5-4 to TRBJ2-1, with D possibly being TRBD2 (6 bases). Germline CDR1 SGHNT, CDR2 YYREEE (reference sequence). The CDR3 loop spans 14 amino acids. V lost 4 bases and J lost 6, with 14 bases in between. CDR3 bases: TGTGCCAGCAGCCTCCCCGGGGGAGCCAATGAGCAGTTCTTC. It codes for CASSLPGGANEQFF.

The V gene is TRBV5-1, the J gene TRBJ2-2, with 11 bases fitting TRBD1. CDR1 is SGHRS, CDR2 YFSETQ, per germline. V shed 4 bases, J shed 0 bases, and the junction held 8 bases outside the gene matches. The CDR3 extends over 18 amino acids. The CDR3 region is CASSPRTGGRSNTGELFF. The CDR3 DNA is TGCGCCAGCAGCCCGCGGACAGGGGGCCGCTCGAACACCGGGGAGCTGTTTTTT.

This clone occurred a few times. The rearrangement uses TRBV6-6 and TRBJ1-1; D might be TRBD1 (6 bases). The germline CDR1 and CDR2 sequences are MNHNY and SVGAGI (reference sequence). V gave up 5 bases and J gave up 1 base, with 8 bases separating them. The CDR3 spans 13 residues. The DNA for the CDR3 is TGTGCCAGCAGTCGCAGGGGGAACACTGAAGCTTTCTTT. Translation: CASSRRGNTEAFF.

This chain joins TRBV7-2 and TRBJ2-7, with TRBD1 identical over 8 bases. V shed 4 bases, J shed 2 bases, and the junction held 4 bases outside the gene matches. Looked up from germline, CDR1 is SGHTA and CDR2 is FQGNSA. This CDR3 comprises 14 residues. The CDR3 here is CASSSDRAAYEQYF. In DNA, the CDR3 is TGTGCCAGCAGCTCGGACAGGGCGGCCTACGAGCAGTACTTC.

V is TRBV30 and J is TRBJ1-2; the D gene is possibly TRBD1 (5 bases). Trimming left V 8 bases short and J 0 bases short, with 13 bases between. CDR3 length: 13 amino acids. Germline lookup yields CDR1 GTSNPN and CDR2 SVGIG (reference sequence). The CDR3 protein is CASAGTANYGYTF. In DNA form, the CDR3 reads TGTGCCAGCGCCGGGACGGCTAACTATGGCTACACCTTC.

This sequence joins TRBV2 and TRBJ1-5; D might be TRBD1 (6 bases). The CDR3 loop spans 15 amino acids. Germline values: CDR1 SNHLY, CDR2 FYNNEI. With 3 bases removed from V and 0 bases from J, the gap between germline ends came to 9 bases. The CDR3 loop is CASSDGQPSNQPQHF. DNA for the CDR3: TGTGCCAGCAGTGACGGACAGCCTAGCAATCAGCCCCAGCATTTT.

This clone appeared once. The V and J genes are TRBV9 and TRBJ1-6, with 7 bases aligning to TRBD1. The CDR3 spans 17 residues. Germline V gives CDR1 SGDLS, CDR2 YYNGEE. With 0 bases clipped from V and 6 bases from J, the junction kept 9 bases outside the gene matches. The chain's CDR3 is CASSVGPTGVGNSPLHF. As DNA, the CDR3 is TGTGCCAGCAGCGTAGGACCCACAGGGGTCGGTAATTCACCCCTCCACTTT.

The gene calls are TRBV29-1 and TRBJ1-6; TRBD1 is a possible D gene (5 bases). V was trimmed by 7 bases and J by 6 bases, leaving 13 bases between them. This CDR3 is built from 13 residues. The germline gives CDR1 SQVTM, CDR2 ANQGSEA. The DNA for the CDR3 is TGCAGCGCCGGCGAAGGGGCTAATTCACCCCTCCACTTT. Translating it yields CSAGEGANSPLHF.

The chain has TRBV30 and TRBJ2-7; no clear D. V dropped 0 bases and J dropped 3 bases, with 6 bases sitting between them. The CDR3 consists of 12 residues. The germline CDR1 and CDR2 sequences are GTSNPN and SVGIG (reference sequence). The CDR3 loop is CAWSVNSYEQYF. The CDR3 coding sequence is TGTGCCTGGAGTGTGAACAGCTACGAGCAGTACTTC. The full variable domain, with the rest looked up from reference TRBV30 and TRBJ2-7, is SQTIHQWPATLVQPVGSPLSLECTVEGTSNPNLYWYRQAAGRGLQLLFYSVGIGQISSEVPQNLSASRPQDRQFILSSKKLLLSDSGFYLCAWSVNSYEQYFGPGTRLTVT.

The chain employs TRBV6-5 and TRBJ1-1; D is unclear. Deletions cut 6 bases from V and 8 bases from J, with 10 bases between. Germline V CDR1 and CDR2: MNHEY, SVGAGI. The CDR3 runs to 11 residues. The chain's CDR3 is CASSLTREAFF. CDR3 nucleotide sequence: TGTGCCAGCAGCCTAACAAGAGAAGCTTTCTTT.

The chain recombines TRBV10-3 with TRBJ2-5, with TRBD2 identical over 10 bases. This CDR3 region has 14 residues. CDR1 and CDR2 (germline): ENHRY, SYGVKD. J lost 4 bases, V lost 3 bases, and 2 bases had no gene match. The CDR3 nucleotides read TGTGCCATCAGTGATCTAGCGGGGGCAGAGACCCAGTACTTC. Its translation: CAISDLAGAETQYF.

The chain joins TRBV27 to TRBJ1-5; no clear D. Germline V lookup: CDR1 MNHEY, CDR2 SMNVEV (reference sequence). CDR3 length equals 13 residues. V was shortened by 3 bases and J by 7 bases, with 10 bases between the two germline ends. This CDR3 reads CASSLKEAQPQHF. The CDR3 nucleotides read TGTGCCAGCAGTTTGAAGGAAGCGCAGCCCCAGCATTTT.

This clone was detected a few times. The rearrangement links TRBV30 to TRBJ1-5, with TRBD1 as a possible D gene (5 bases). V dropped 2 bases and J dropped 6 bases, with 14 bases sitting between them. In germline, CDR1 is GTSNPN, CDR2 SVGIG (reference sequence). The CDR3 length is 14 residues. The CDR3 loop reads CAWSKEGNTQPQHF. The CDR3 coding sequence is TGTGCCTGGAGTAAGGAGGGGAATACTCAGCCCCAGCATTTT.

The chain has TRBV4-3 and TRBJ1-1, with 7 nucleotides matching TRBD1. This CDR3 comprises 13 residues. CDR1 and CDR2 from the germline V gene are LGHNA and YSLEER. The V segment lost 0 bases and the J segment 10 bases; nucleotides outside the gene matches: 5. CDR3 in amino acids: CASSQETGMVAFF. Written as DNA, the CDR3 is TGCGCCAGCAGCCAAGAGACAGGGATGGTAGCTTTCTTT.

This chain links TRBV6-5 with TRBJ2-1, with TRBD2 matching 14 bases. The V and J ends lost 5 bases and 9 bases, in that order; junction bases with no gene match: 6. This CDR3 has 15 residues. Germline CDR1 is MNHEY and CDR2 is SVGAGI. The CDR3 DNA sequence: TGTGCCAGCAGTCTGACTAGCGGGGGGGTTAGTGAGCAGTTCTTC. Residues: CASSLTSGGVSEQFF.

The chain joins TRBV7-9 to TRBJ2-5; the D gene could be TRBD1 or TRBD2 (5 bases each). Germline V CDR1 and CDR2: SEHNR, FQNEAQ (reference sequence). Trimming stripped 7 bases from V and 4 bases from J, with 13 bases between. The CDR3 has 13 residues. The CDR3 protein is CASTSGDGETQYF. The DNA of the CDR3 is TGTGCCAGCACGTCCGGGGACGGAGAGACCCAGTACTTC.

J is TRBJ1-2 and V is TRBV7-2; D remains ambiguous. Germline CDR1 reads SGHTA; CDR2 reads FQGNSA. CDR3 length equals 12 residues. Trimming took off 1 base at V and 1 base at J, with 1 base between the two ends. The chain's CDR3 is CASSLDNYGYTF. DNA of the CDR3: TGTGCCAGCAGCTTAGATAACTATGGCTACACCTTC.

DNA for the CDR3: TGTGCCAGCTGCGGGGTAGGGTTGGATGCGCAGTATTTT. This encodes CASCGVGLDAQYF. The V call is TRBV25-1, the J call TRBJ2-3; D is perhaps TRBD2 (6 bases). This CDR3 has 13 residues. The V end was cut by 8 bases, the J end by 10 bases, with 19 bases between. The germline V gene has CDR1 MGHDK and CDR2 SYGVNS.

Worth noting for this clone: The same CDR3 also results from other DNA sequences found in this sample. The rearrangement joins TRBV29-1 to TRBJ1-1; D is uncertain. The CDR3 is made up of 13 amino acids. With 6 bases removed from V and 3 bases from J, the gap between germline ends came to 14 bases. From germline, CDR1 is SQVTM and CDR2 ANQGSEA. DNA for the CDR3: TGCAGCGTGGGTTTAGGGCTATACACTGAAGCTTTCTTT. Amino acids: CSVGLGLYTEAFF.

J is TRBJ2-5 and V is TRBV2; TRBD1 is a possible D gene (7 bases). V lost 7 bases to trimming and J lost 0 bases, with 12 bases between them. CDR1 and CDR2 (germline): SNHLY, FYNNEI. This CDR3 comprises 14 residues. Written as DNA, the CDR3 is TGTGCCAGCAAGACTAGGGGGCACCAAGAGACCCAGTACTTC. Its translation: CASKTRGHQETQYF.